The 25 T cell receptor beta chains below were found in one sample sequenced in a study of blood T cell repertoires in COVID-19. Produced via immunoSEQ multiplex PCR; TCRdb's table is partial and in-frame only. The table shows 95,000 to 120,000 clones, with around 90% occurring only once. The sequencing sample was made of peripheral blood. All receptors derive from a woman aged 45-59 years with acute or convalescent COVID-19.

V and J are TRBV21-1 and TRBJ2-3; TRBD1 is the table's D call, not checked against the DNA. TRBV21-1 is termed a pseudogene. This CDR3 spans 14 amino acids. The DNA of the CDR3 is TGTGCCAGCAGCGCATACTGGGACACCAATACGCAGTATTTT. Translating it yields CASSAYWDTNTQYF.

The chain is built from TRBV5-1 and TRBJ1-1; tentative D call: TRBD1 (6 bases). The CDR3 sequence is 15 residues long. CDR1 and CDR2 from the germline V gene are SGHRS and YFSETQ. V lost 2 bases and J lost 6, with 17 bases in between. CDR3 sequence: CASSLTGKVHPEAFF. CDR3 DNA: TGCGCCAGCAGCTTAACAGGGAAGGTACACCCTGAAGCTTTCTTT.

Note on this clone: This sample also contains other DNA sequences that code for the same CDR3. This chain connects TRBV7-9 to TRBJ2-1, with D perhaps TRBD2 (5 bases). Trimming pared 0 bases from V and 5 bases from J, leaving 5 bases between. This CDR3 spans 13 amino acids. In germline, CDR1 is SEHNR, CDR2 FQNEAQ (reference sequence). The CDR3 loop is CASSLAGDNEQFF. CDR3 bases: TGTGCCAGCAGCTTAGCGGGAGACAATGAGCAGTTCTTC.

As DNA, the CDR3 is TGTGCCAGCAGCCTGTCAGGGGGCAATGAGCAGTTCTTC. Encoded protein: CASSLSGGNEQFF. The chain carries TRBV3-1 (or the pseudogene TRBV3-2) and TRBJ2-1; the match to TRBD1 covers 7 bases. The CDR3 totals 13 residues. CDR1 is LGHDT and CDR2 is YNNKEL in the germline V gene (reference sequence). The trim removed 4 bases at V and 6 bases at J, leaving 3 bases unmatched.

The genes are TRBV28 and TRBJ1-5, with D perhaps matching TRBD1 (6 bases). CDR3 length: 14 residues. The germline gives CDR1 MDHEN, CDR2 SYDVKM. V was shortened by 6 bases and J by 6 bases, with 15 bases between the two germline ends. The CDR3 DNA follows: TGTGCCAGCAGCACGGACGGGGGGCTTCAGCCCCAGCATTTT. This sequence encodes CASSTDGGLQPQHF. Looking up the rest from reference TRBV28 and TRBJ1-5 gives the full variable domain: DVKVTQSSRYLVKRTGEKVFLECVQDMDHENMFWYRQDPGLGLRLIYFSYDVKMKEKGDIPEGYSVSREKKERFSLILESASTNQTSMYLCASSTDGGLQPQHFGDGTRLSIL.

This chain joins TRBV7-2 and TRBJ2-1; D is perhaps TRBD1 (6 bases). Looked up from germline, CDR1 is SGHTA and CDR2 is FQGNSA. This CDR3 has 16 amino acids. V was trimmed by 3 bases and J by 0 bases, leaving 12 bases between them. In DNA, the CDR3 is TGTGCCAGCAGCTTTTCTACGGACAGCTCCTACAATGAGCAGTTCTTC. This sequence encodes CASSFSTDSSYNEQFF.

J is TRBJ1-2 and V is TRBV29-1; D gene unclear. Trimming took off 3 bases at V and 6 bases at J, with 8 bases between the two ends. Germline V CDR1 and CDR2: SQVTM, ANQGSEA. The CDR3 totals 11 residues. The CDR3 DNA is TGCAGCGTTGAGGGCACCCATGGCTACACCTTC. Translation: CSVEGTHGYTF.

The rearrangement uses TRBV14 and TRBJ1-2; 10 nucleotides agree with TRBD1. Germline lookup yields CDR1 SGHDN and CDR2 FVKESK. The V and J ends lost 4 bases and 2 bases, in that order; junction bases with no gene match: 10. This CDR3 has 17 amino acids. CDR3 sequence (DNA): TGTGCCAGCAGCCCAGCCCGGACAGGGGGACCCAACTATGGCTACACCTTC. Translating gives CASSPARTGGPNYGYTF.

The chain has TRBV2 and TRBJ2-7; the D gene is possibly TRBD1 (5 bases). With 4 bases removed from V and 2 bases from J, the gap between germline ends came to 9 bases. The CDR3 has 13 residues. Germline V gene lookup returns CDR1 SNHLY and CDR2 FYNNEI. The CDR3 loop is CASSGIRAYEQYF. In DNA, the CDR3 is TGTGCCAGCAGTGGAATCAGGGCCTACGAGCAGTACTTC.

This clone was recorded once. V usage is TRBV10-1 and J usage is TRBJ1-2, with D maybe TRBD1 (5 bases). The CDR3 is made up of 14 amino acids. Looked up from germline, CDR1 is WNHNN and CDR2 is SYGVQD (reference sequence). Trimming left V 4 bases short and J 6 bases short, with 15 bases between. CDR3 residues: CASSGADSINGYTF. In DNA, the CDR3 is TGCGCCAGCAGTGGTGCCGACAGCATCAATGGCTACACCTTC.

The CDR3 nucleotides read TGTGCCAGCAGCCAAGGAATTAGCGGACCTGGTTGGTACAATGAGCAGTTCTTC. This encodes CASSQGISGPGWYNEQFF. V gene TRBV3-1 (or the pseudogene TRBV3-2) combines with J gene TRBJ2-1; D may be TRBD2 (6 bases). Germline V gene data show CDR1 as LGHDT and CDR2 as YNNKEL (reference sequence). V gave up 1 base and J gave up 4 bases, with 20 bases separating them. The CDR3 is made up of 18 amino acids.

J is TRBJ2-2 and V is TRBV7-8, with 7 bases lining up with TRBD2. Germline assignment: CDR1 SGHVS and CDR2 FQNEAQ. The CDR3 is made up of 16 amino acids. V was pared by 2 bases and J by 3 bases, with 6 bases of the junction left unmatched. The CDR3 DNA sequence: TGTGCCAGCAGCTTAAGTGGGAGGGCGGACACCGGGGAGCTGTTTTTT. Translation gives CASSLSGRADTGELFF.

The CDR3 DNA reads TGTGCCAGCAGCTTAGCCTCTACGAACACCGGGGAGCTGTTTTTT. This encodes CASSLASTNTGELFF. The chain recombines TRBV13 with TRBJ2-2; no firm D call. There are 15 residues in the CDR3. Germline V gives CDR1 PRHDT, CDR2 FYEKMQ (reference sequence). V was clipped by 1 base and J by 0 bases, with 6 bases between them. The complete variable domain, with remaining parts taken from reference TRBV13 and TRBJ2-2, reads AAGVIQSPRHLIKEKRETATLKCYPIPRHDTVYWYQQGPGQDPQFLISFYEKMQSDKGSIPDRFSAQQFSDYHSELNMSSLELGDSALYFCASSLASTNTGELFFGEGSRLTVL.

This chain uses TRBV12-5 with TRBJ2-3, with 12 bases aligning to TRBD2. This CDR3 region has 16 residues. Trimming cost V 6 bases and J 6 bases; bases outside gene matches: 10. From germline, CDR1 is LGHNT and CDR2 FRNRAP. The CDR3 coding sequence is TGTGCTAGTGGACCCGGACTAGCGGGGTTGGGGGATACGCAGTATTTT. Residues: CASGPGLAGLGDTQYF.

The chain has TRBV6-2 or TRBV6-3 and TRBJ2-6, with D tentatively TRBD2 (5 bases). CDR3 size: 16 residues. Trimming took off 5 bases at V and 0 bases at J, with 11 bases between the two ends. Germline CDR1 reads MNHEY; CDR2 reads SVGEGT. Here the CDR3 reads CASSKPGFSGANVLTF. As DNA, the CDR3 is TGTGCCAGCAGTAAACCGGGGTTCTCTGGGGCCAACGTCCTGACTTTC.

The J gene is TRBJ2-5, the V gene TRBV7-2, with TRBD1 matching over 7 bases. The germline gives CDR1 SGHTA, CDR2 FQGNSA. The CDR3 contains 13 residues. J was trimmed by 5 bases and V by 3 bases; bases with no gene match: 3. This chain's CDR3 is CASSFGTAETQYF. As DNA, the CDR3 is TGTGCCAGCAGCTTCGGGACAGCGGAGACCCAGTACTTC.

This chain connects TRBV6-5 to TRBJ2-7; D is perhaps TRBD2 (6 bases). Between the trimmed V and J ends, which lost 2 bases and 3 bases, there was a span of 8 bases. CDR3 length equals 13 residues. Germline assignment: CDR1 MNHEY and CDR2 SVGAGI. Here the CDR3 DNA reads TGTGCCAGCAGTTACGGGGGGAACTACGAGCAGTACTTC. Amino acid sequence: CASSYGGNYEQYF.

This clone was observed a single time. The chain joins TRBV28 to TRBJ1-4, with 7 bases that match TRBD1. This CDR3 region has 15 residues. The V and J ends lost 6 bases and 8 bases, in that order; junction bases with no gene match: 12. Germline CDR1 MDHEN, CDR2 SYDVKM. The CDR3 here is CASRPTGRYEEKLFF. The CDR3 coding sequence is TGTGCCAGCAGACCGACAGGGCGATATGAGGAAAAACTGTTTTTT.

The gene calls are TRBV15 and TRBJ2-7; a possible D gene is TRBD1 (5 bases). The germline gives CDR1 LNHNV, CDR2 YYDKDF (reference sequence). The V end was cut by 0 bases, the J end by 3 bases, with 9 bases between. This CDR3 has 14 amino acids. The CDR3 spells CATSRDPGIYEQYF. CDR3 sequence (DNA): TGTGCCACCAGCAGAGATCCAGGGATCTACGAGCAGTACTTC.

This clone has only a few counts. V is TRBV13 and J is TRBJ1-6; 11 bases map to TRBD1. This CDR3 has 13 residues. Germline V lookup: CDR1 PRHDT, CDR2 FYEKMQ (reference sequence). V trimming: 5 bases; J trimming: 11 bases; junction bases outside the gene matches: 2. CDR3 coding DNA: TGTGCCAGCAGCCGGACAGGGGGCACACCCCTCCACTTT. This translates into CASSRTGGTPLHF. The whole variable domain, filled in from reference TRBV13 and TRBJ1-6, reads AAGVIQSPRHLIKEKRETATLKCYPIPRHDTVYWYQQGPGQDPQFLISFYEKMQSDKGSIPDRFSAQQFSDYHSELNMSSLELGDSALYFCASSRTGGTPLHFGNGTRLTVT.

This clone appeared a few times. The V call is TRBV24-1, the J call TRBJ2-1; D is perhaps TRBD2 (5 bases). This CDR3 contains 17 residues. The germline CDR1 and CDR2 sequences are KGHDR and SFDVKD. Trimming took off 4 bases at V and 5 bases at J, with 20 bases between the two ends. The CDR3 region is CATSDTRAVGANNEQFF. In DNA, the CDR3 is TGTGCCACCAGTGACACCCGGGCAGTGGGAGCTAACAATGAGCAGTTCTTC.

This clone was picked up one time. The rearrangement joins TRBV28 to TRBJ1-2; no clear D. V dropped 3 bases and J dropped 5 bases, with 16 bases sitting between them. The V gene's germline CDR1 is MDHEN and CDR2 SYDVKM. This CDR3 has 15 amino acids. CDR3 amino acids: CASSLITRRGYGYTF. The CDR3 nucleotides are TGTGCCAGCAGTTTGATCACCCGCCGGGGATATGGCTACACCTTC.

The CDR3 coding sequence is TGTGCCAGCAGCGTAGGGACAGGGGCTTTATCTGGAAACACCATATATTTT. This gives the protein CASSVGTGALSGNTIYF. The rearrangement links TRBV9 to TRBJ1-3; TRBD1 matches 9 bases. The germline V gene encodes CDR1 SGDLS and CDR2 YYNGEE. V shed 0 bases and J 1 base; nucleotides not matched to a gene: 5. This CDR3 spans 17 amino acids.

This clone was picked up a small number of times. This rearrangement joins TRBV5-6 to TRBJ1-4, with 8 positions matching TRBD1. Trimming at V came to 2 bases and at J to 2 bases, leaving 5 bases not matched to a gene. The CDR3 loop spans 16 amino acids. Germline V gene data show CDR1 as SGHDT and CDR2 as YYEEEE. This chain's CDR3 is CASSLLTGGTNEKLFF. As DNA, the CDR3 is TGTGCCAGCAGCTTACTCACAGGGGGGACTAATGAAAAACTGTTTTTT.

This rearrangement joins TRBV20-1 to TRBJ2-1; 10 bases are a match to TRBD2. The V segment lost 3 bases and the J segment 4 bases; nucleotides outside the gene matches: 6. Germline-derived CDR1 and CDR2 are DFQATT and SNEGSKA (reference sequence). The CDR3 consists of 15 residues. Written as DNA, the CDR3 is TGCAGTGCTAGTCGGCTAGCGGGGGATTACAATGAGCAGTTCTTC. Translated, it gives CSASRLAGDYNEQFF.